One sample yielded the 30 T cell receptor beta chains listed below, sequenced in a study of OX40 agonist ivuxolimab in advanced cancers. Method: immunoSEQ multiplex PCR; TCRdb's copy keeps in-frame clones and lacks some. The sample has about 80,000 clones, 85% to 95% seen once. The sample in question was CD4+ or CD8+ T cells sorted from blood, obtained in a trial of the OX40 agonist ivuxolimab. These receptors originate from an adult with an advanced solid tumor such as melanoma, head and neck, liver or kidney cancer.

The chain employs TRBV7-2 and TRBJ2-5, with D tentatively TRBD2 (6 bases). Germline V lookup: CDR1 SGHTA, CDR2 FQGNSA. Trimming removed 1 base at V and 5 bases at J, with 14 bases between. The CDR3 covers 15 residues. As DNA, the CDR3 is TGTGCCAGCAGCTTAGAATGGAGGGCGGGTGAGACCCAGTACTTC. It specifies CASSLEWRAGETQYF.

This sequence joins TRBV18 and TRBJ2-7; 8 nucleotides align to TRBD1. The CDR3 totals 15 residues. After removal of 2 bases from V and 1 base from J, the junction contained 4 bases not matched to a gene. Germline lookup yields CDR1 KGHSH and CDR2 LQKENI. CDR3 protein: CASSPFGQGSYEQYF. The CDR3 DNA reads TGTGCCAGCTCACCATTCGGACAGGGATCCTACGAGCAGTACTTC.

In this sample, this clone turned up once. V is TRBV9 and J is TRBJ2-2; no definite D call. Trimming left V 0 bases short and J 7 bases short, with 10 bases between. The germline V gene has CDR1 SGDLS and CDR2 YYNGEE. The CDR3 contains 14 residues. The CDR3: CASSVAQSGGELFF. The CDR3 DNA sequence: TGTGCCAGCAGCGTAGCCCAATCGGGCGGGGAGCTGTTTTTT.

Points on this clone: The same CDR3 can be traced to other DNA sequences in this sample. This chain links TRBV28 with TRBJ2-7; 9 nucleotides match TRBD2. With V trimmed by 3 bases and J by 5 bases, 8 bases remained unmatched. This CDR3 is built from 15 residues. Germline V gives CDR1 MDHEN, CDR2 SYDVKM. The CDR3: CASSFEGAGGDEQYF. The CDR3 bases are TGTGCCAGCAGTTTCGAGGGGGCGGGAGGGGACGAGCAGTACTTC.

The chain has TRBV7-2 and TRBJ2-7, with 10 bases that match TRBD2. Germline-derived CDR1 and CDR2 are SGHTA and FQGNSA. The ends lost 5 bases at V and 5 bases at J; junction bases unmatched: 6. There are 14 residues in the CDR3. The CDR3, as DNA: TGTGCCAGCAGCCCTAGCGGGAGTAACCACGAGCAGTACTTC. Its translation is CASSPSGSNHEQYF.

The chain employs TRBV10-2 and TRBJ2-7, with 10 bases lining up with TRBD2. The J segment lost 3 bases and the V segment lost 6 bases, leaving 8 bases of the junction unmatched. This CDR3 region has 15 residues. Germline lookup yields CDR1 WSHSY and CDR2 SAAADI. CDR3 DNA: TGCGCCAGCAGAAGCGAGGGACTAGCGCACTACGAGCAGTACTTC. This encodes CASRSEGLAHYEQYF.

The chain has TRBV5-6 and TRBJ2-1, with 7 positions matching TRBD2. The germline gives CDR1 SGHDT, CDR2 YYEEEE. CDR3 length equals 12 residues. After removal of 4 bases from V and 13 bases from J, the junction contained 8 bases not matched to a gene. The CDR3 nucleotides are TGTGCCAGCAGCCGCCGCGGGGGTCCCCAGTTCTTC. Its protein is CASSRRGGPQFF.

The chain is built from TRBV18 and TRBJ2-4, with D perhaps being TRBD1 or TRBD2 (5 bases each). V was pared by 2 bases and J by 4 bases, with 15 bases between. The CDR3 sequence is 16 residues long. Per the germline V gene, CDR1 is KGHSH and CDR2 is LQKENI. CDR3 in DNA: TGTGCCAGCTCACCAAACCTAGGGGACGGTAAAAACATTCAGTACTTC. Protein: CASSPNLGDGKNIQYF. Together with reference TRBV18 and TRBJ2-4, the CDR3 gives the full variable domain: NAGVMQNPRHLVRRRGQEARLRCSPMKGHSHVYWYRQLPEEGLKFMVYLQKENIIDESGMPKERFSAEFPKEGPSILRIQQVVRGDSAAYFCASSPNLGDGKNIQYFGAGTRLSVL.

This chain uses TRBV6-4 with TRBJ1-2, with D possibly matching TRBD1 (5 bases). This CDR3 spans 16 amino acids. With 0 bases removed from V and 4 bases from J, the gap between germline ends came to 15 bases. Germline values: CDR1 MRHNA, CDR2 SNTAGT. Here the CDR3 reads CASSDSATGTGYGYTF. The CDR3 nucleotides are TGTGCCAGCAGTGACTCTGCCACCGGGACGGGCTATGGCTACACCTTC.

The V call is TRBV21-1, the J call TRBJ2-5; TRBD1, the table's D call, was not compared with the DNA. TRBV21-1 is a pseudogene locus. The CDR3 covers 13 residues. The CDR3 DNA is TGTGCTCGCGGGGGGACAGGGGTTAAGACCCAGTACTTC. Translation: CARGGTGVKTQYF.

The chain links TRBV12-2 to TRBJ2-7; TRBD2 reflects the table's D call only, with no check against the DNA. TRBV12-2 is a pseudogene locus. The CDR3 is 13 amino acids. The CDR3, as DNA: TGTGCAAGTCGCCCTGTTTTAGTCTTCGAGCAGTACTTC. It codes for CASRPVLVFEQYF.

The chain uses TRBV5-1 and TRBJ2-1; 7 bases agree with TRBD2. Germline V gene sequence: CDR1 SGHRS, CDR2 YFSETQ. This CDR3 is built from 14 residues. Trimming took 0 bases from V and 9 from J; bases not matched to a gene: 6. The CDR3 loop is CASSLDPSGGEQFF. CDR3 DNA sequence: TGCGCCAGCAGCTTGGATCCTAGCGGTGGTGAGCAGTTCTTC.

V and J are TRBV7-2 and TRBJ1-1; weak D call: TRBD1 (5 bases). The V gene's germline CDR1 is SGHTA and CDR2 FQGNSA. The CDR3 is 15 amino acids. V was trimmed by 2 bases and J by 4 bases, leaving 14 bases between them. In DNA form, the CDR3 reads TGTGCCAGCAGCTTAATGTTGTCTGGGGGCACTGAAGCTTTCTTT. Protein: CASSLMLSGGTEAFF.

This clone was seen more than once but under ten times. The V call is TRBV20-1, the J call TRBJ1-1; no definite D call. V dropped 6 bases and J dropped 7 bases, with 9 bases sitting between them. Germline V gene lookup returns CDR1 DFQATT and CDR2 SNEGSKA (reference sequence). The CDR3 runs to 10 residues. CDR3 nucleotide sequence: TGCAGTGCCCCGGTACATGAAGCTTTCTTT. Amino acids: CSAPVHEAFF.

Written as DNA, the CDR3 is TGTGCCAGCAGAGGCCGAAATAGCAATCAGCCCCAGCATTTT. It codes for CASRGRNSNQPQHF. The V gene is TRBV6-6, the J gene TRBJ1-5; D ambiguous. Germline values: CDR1 MNHNY, CDR2 SVGAGI (reference sequence). CDR3 length: 14 residues. V was shortened by 6 bases and J by 0 bases, with 9 bases between the two germline ends.

This sequence joins TRBV19 and TRBJ2-5; 10 bases line up with TRBD2. V was clipped by 6 bases and J by 1 base; unmatched bases: 5. The CDR3 totals 15 residues. CDR1 LNHDA and CDR2 SQIVND come from the germline V gene (reference sequence). The CDR3 nucleotides are TGTGCCAGTAGATGGAGCGGGAGGGCCCAAGAGACCCAGTACTTC. Protein product: CASRWSGRAQETQYF. Variable domain in full (rest from reference TRBV19 and TRBJ2-5): DGGITQSPKYLFRKEGQNVTLSCEQNLNHDAMYWYRQDPGQGLRLIYYSQIVNDFQKGDIAEGYSVSREKKESFPLTVTSAQKNPTAFYLCASRWSGRAQETQYFGPGTRLLVL.

The chain couples TRBV28 to TRBJ1-2; D is ambiguous. This CDR3 spans 14 amino acids. Trimming removed 2 bases at V and 0 bases at J, with 7 bases between. CDR1 is MDHEN, CDR2 SYDVKM, per germline. This CDR3 is CASSLMAANYGYTF. The DNA of the CDR3 is TGTGCCAGCAGTTTAATGGCAGCTAACTATGGCTACACCTTC.

This rearrangement joins TRBV11-2 to TRBJ2-3, with D maybe TRBD2 (5 bases). With 1 base removed from V and 6 bases from J, the gap between germline ends came to 11 bases. This CDR3 spans 14 amino acids. Germline assignment: CDR1 SGHAT and CDR2 FQNNGV. The CDR3 sequence is CASSLAGSEDTQYF. For the CDR3, the DNA is TGTGCCAGCAGCTTAGCGGGATCAGAGGATACGCAGTATTTT.

The chain joins TRBV29-1 to TRBJ2-7, with 9 bases fitting TRBD2. V lost 8 bases and J lost 2; bases outside the gene matches: 4. Germline loops: CDR1 SQVTM, CDR2 ANQGSEA. The CDR3 totals 12 residues. The CDR3 loop is CSILAGTYEQYF. The CDR3 DNA reads as TGCAGCATACTAGCGGGTACCTACGAGCAGTACTTC.

The V gene is TRBV25-1, the J gene TRBJ2-1, with no clear D. V gave up 4 bases and J gave up 3 bases, with 13 bases separating them. Looked up from germline, CDR1 is MGHDK and CDR2 is SYGVNS. This CDR3 is 15 amino acids long. CDR3 loop: CASSARTRYYNEQFF. In DNA, the CDR3 is TGTGCCAGCAGTGCCCGGACCAGATACTACAATGAGCAGTTCTTC.

This chain uses TRBV27 with TRBJ2-3; D is unresolved. The CDR3 is 17 amino acids. Germline V gene data show CDR1 as MNHEY and CDR2 as SMNVEV (reference sequence). Trimming stripped 1 base from V and 0 bases from J, with 14 bases between. The CDR3 nucleotides read TGTGCCAGCAGTTTATTATCCGCACGTACTAGCACAGATACGCAGTATTTT. Translating it yields CASSLLSARTSTDTQYF.

The sample holds one count of this clone. V usage is TRBV19 and J usage is TRBJ2-1; 8 bases match TRBD2. Germline V gene lookup returns CDR1 LNHDA and CDR2 SQIVND (reference sequence). The CDR3 extends over 15 amino acids. The trim removed 4 bases at V and 8 bases at J, leaving 10 bases unmatched. CDR3 loop: CASSNPGLVDDEQFF. The CDR3 nucleotides read TGTGCCAGTAGTAATCCGGGACTAGTAGACGATGAGCAGTTCTTC.

The chain combines TRBV5-1 with TRBJ2-5; D is undetermined. Germline CDR1 SGHRS, CDR2 YFSETQ. Trimming pared 6 bases from V and 4 bases from J, leaving 10 bases between. This CDR3 contains 12 residues. This CDR3 is CASKSGSETQYF. In nucleotides, the CDR3 is TGCGCCAGCAAATCGGGTTCAGAGACCCAGTACTTC.

V gene TRBV7-2 combines with J gene TRBJ2-1; TRBD2 matches 7 bases. V shed 5 bases and J 13 bases; nucleotides not matched to a gene: 14. The CDR3 totals 14 residues. Germline V lookup: CDR1 SGHTA, CDR2 FQGNSA. The CDR3 DNA is TGTGCCAGCAGCCCACTAGCGTCCACGGGAACTCAGTTCTTC. Protein product: CASSPLASTGTQFF.

This clone was seen once. The chain carries TRBV7-3 and TRBJ2-1, with no clear D. Germline lookup yields CDR1 SGHTA and CDR2 FQGTGA. The CDR3 spans 14 residues. V lost 0 bases, J lost 2 bases, and 5 bases lay in between. The CDR3 sequence is CASSLTGTYNEQFF. CDR3 bases: TGTGCCAGCAGCTTAACGGGGACCTACAATGAGCAGTTCTTC.

The chain couples TRBV11-3 to TRBJ2-5; no definite D call. The CDR3 sequence is 13 residues long. Trimming left V 3 bases short and J 3 bases short, with 8 bases between. Germline-derived CDR1 and CDR2 are SGHNT and YENEEA. In DNA form, the CDR3 reads TGTGCCAGCAGCTTCATCGGAGAAGAGACCCAGTACTTC. It encodes CASSFIGEETQYF.

The chain uses TRBV5-1 and TRBJ1-6; tentatively, D is TRBD1 (5 bases). The CDR3 is 15 residues long. The V gene's germline CDR1 is SGHRS and CDR2 YFSETQ. V lost 1 base, J lost 9 bases, and 14 bases lay in between. CDR3 in amino acids: CASSLSTGPGSPLHF. The CDR3 region has the DNA TGCGCCAGCAGCTTGAGCACAGGTCCCGGTTCACCCCTCCACTTT.

In this sample, this clone turned up once. The gene calls are TRBV10-3 and TRBJ2-7; D unresolved. Germline V lookup: CDR1 ENHRY, CDR2 SYGVKD. The CDR3 is 11 amino acids. Deletions cut 3 bases from V and 5 bases from J, with 5 bases between. The CDR3 loop reads CAISDRDEQYF. In nucleotides, the CDR3 is TGTGCCATCAGTGATCGGGACGAGCAGTACTTC.

Concerning this clone: Because the CDR3's place on the DNA is in doubt, the DNA is left out and the CDR3 is given as listed by TCRdb. This chain uses TRBV5-1 with TRBJ1-4; TRBD1, the table's D call, was not compared with the DNA. Germline V gives CDR1 SGHRS, CDR2 YFSETQ. The CDR3 has 21 residues if both end residues are counted. This chain's CDR3 is CASSFRFLLRRQKSSNEKLFF.

The chain is built from TRBV15 and TRBJ1-4; D may be TRBD1 (6 bases). CDR1 and CDR2 (germline): LNHNV, YYDKDF (reference sequence). The CDR3 has 14 amino acids. V lost 3 bases, J lost 8 bases, and 13 bases lay in between. DNA of the CDR3: TGTGCCACCAGCAGCAGGGACAACGGAGAAAAACTGTTTTTT. Amino acids: CATSSRDNGEKLFF.